A single sample is the source of the 23 T cell receptor beta chains below, sequenced in a study of blood T cell repertoires in COVID-19. The data were produced by immunoSEQ multiplex PCR, yet TCRdb's version contains in-frame clones alone and is incomplete. The table records roughly 400,000 clones, 85% to 90% of them present only once. Source material: PBMCs or T cells enriched from blood (not recorded which). These TCRs come from a man in his thirties or forties who had recovered from COVID-19.

The gene calls are TRBV15 and TRBJ1-6; D unresolved. CDR3 length: 14 amino acids. V gave up 3 bases and J gave up 10 bases, with 13 bases separating them. Germline loops: CDR1 LNHNV, CDR2 YYDKDF (reference sequence). CDR3 protein: CATSRGFGGSPLHF. CDR3 in DNA: TGTGCCACCAGCAGGGGGTTCGGCGGGTCACCCCTCCACTTT. Full variable domain (remainder filled in from reference TRBV15 and TRBJ1-6): DAMVIQNPRYQVTQFGKPVTLSCSQTLNHNVMYWYQQKSSQAPKLLFHYYDKDFNNEADTPDNFQSRRPNTSFCFLDIRSPGLGDTAMYLCATSRGFGGSPLHFGNGTRLTVT.

The chain uses TRBV7-9 and TRBJ2-3; 7 bases are shared with TRBD1. With 5 bases clipped from V and 4 bases from J, the junction kept 6 bases outside the gene matches. The CDR3 spans 14 residues. Germline V gene data show CDR1 as SEHNR and CDR2 as FQNEAQ (reference sequence). The CDR3 protein is CASSQRQGADTQYF. The DNA of the CDR3 is TGTGCCAGCAGCCAAAGACAGGGCGCAGATACGCAGTATTTT.

The chain links TRBV24-1 to TRBJ2-5, with D tentatively TRBD2 (5 bases). This CDR3 spans 17 amino acids. Looked up from germline, CDR1 is KGHDR and CDR2 is SFDVKD. The V end lost 0 bases, the J end lost 1 base, and 14 bases lay between the germline ends. CDR3 nucleotides: TGTGCCACCAGTGATTTGGAGGCCCTGGGGAGCCAAGAGACCCAGTACTTC. It codes for CATSDLEALGSQETQYF.

V and J are TRBV24-1 and TRBJ2-2, with D tentatively TRBD1 (5 bases). Per the germline V gene, CDR1 is KGHDR and CDR2 is SFDVKD. Trimming took off 0 bases at V and 7 bases at J, with 8 bases between the two ends. The CDR3 totals 14 residues. CDR3 coding DNA: TGTGCCACCAGTGATTTGCAGGGCGTCGGGGAGCTGTTTTTT. It encodes CATSDLQGVGELFF.

This clone is a singleton in its sample. The chain carries TRBV6-5 and TRBJ2-1, with TRBD2 matching over 11 bases. Germline CDR1 reads MNHEY; CDR2 reads SVGAGI. CDR3 length: 14 residues. V trimming: 8 bases; J trimming: 8 bases; junction bases outside the gene matches: 8. The CDR3 loop is CASLAGGPTDEQFF. CDR3 nucleotides: TGTGCCAGCTTAGCGGGAGGGCCGACGGATGAGCAGTTCTTC.

The CDR3 is CASSARTDSGYTF. DNA of the CDR3: TGTGCCAGCAGCGCCCGCACAGATAGTGGCTACACCTTC. The chain employs TRBV7-8 and TRBJ1-2; D remains ambiguous. This CDR3 is 13 amino acids long. The germline gives CDR1 SGHVS, CDR2 FQNEAQ. Trimming pared 5 bases from V and 7 bases from J, leaving 14 bases between.

In its sample, this clone was seen once. The CDR3 protein is CASSNGRDTANYGYTF. DNA for the CDR3: TGTGCCAGCTCAAATGGCCGGGACACAGCTAACTATGGCTACACCTTC. J is TRBJ1-2 and V is TRBV18; D is perhaps TRBD1 (6 bases). Germline V gene lookup returns CDR1 KGHSH and CDR2 LQKENI. V lost 5 bases and J 0 bases, leaving 16 bases between the germline ends. The CDR3 sequence is 16 residues long. The variable domain in full, completed from reference TRBV18 and TRBJ1-2, reads NAGVMQNPRHLVRRRGQEARLRCSPMKGHSHVYWYRQLPEEGLKFMVYLQKENIIDESGMPKERFSAEFPKEGPSILRIQQVVRGDSAAYFCASSNGRDTANYGYTFGSGTRLTVV.

The chain carries TRBV7-9 and TRBJ1-3, with D perhaps TRBD1 (5 bases). V was pared by 3 bases and J by 8 bases, with 17 bases between. The CDR3 is 15 residues long. Germline loops: CDR1 SEHNR, CDR2 FQNEAQ (reference sequence). The CDR3 nucleotides read TGTGCCAGCAGCTTTTTCATGGCAGGGCACGACACCATATATTTT. Translating gives CASSFFMAGHDTIYF.

The rearrangement links TRBV5-1 to TRBJ2-5, with TRBD1 as a possible D gene (5 bases). Per germline, CDR1 SGHRS and CDR2 YFSETQ. Trimming cost V 2 bases and J 1 base, with 12 bases left between them. The CDR3 contains 15 residues. In DNA form, the CDR3 reads TGCGCCAGCAGCTTCCACGACAGCTTCCAAGAGACCCAGTACTTC. Translation gives CASSFHDSFQETQYF.

The chain couples TRBV15 to TRBJ1-3; TRBD1 is a possible D gene (5 bases). V was cut by 0 bases and J by 2 bases, with 11 bases left in between. The CDR3 loop spans 16 amino acids. In germline, CDR1 is LNHNV, CDR2 YYDKDF (reference sequence). The CDR3 here is CATSRDLGEAGNTIYF. CDR3 DNA sequence: TGTGCCACCAGCAGAGATTTGGGGGAGGCTGGAAACACCATATATTTT. Variable domain in full (rest from reference TRBV15 and TRBJ1-3): DAMVIQNPRYQVTQFGKPVTLSCSQTLNHNVMYWYQQKSSQAPKLLFHYYDKDFNNEADTPDNFQSRRPNTSFCFLDIRSPGLGDTAMYLCATSRDLGEAGNTIYFGEGSWLTVV.

The rearrangement joins TRBV29-1 to TRBJ2-7; no reliable D call. This CDR3 comprises 13 residues. In germline, CDR1 is SQVTM, CDR2 ANQGSEA. Trimming took 4 bases from V and 3 from J, leaving 13 bases between them. The CDR3 reads CSVGSSRHYEQYF. The CDR3 DNA reads TGCAGCGTTGGTTCCAGCAGGCACTACGAGCAGTACTTC.

The chain employs TRBV9 and TRBJ1-5, with TRBD1 identical over 7 bases. V lost 2 bases, J lost 4 bases, and 3 bases stayed unmatched. The CDR3 has 14 amino acids. Germline V gene lookup returns CDR1 SGDLS and CDR2 YYNGEE. The CDR3 bases are TGTGCCAGCAGCGTCGGACAGGATAATCAGCCCCAGCATTTT. Protein product: CASSVGQDNQPQHF.

The chain carries TRBV7-9 and TRBJ1-4, with D hard to call. The CDR3 length is 16 residues. The germline CDR1 and CDR2 sequences are SEHNR and FQNEAQ (reference sequence). The V and J ends lost 3 bases and 2 bases respectively, with 13 bases between them. CDR3 protein: CASSFSLLDTNEKLFF. CDR3 coding DNA: TGTGCCAGCAGCTTTAGTTTATTAGATACTAATGAAAAACTGTTTTTT.

The chain carries TRBV5-4 and TRBJ2-5; 11 bases are shared with TRBD2. The CDR3 extends over 16 amino acids. Trimming took 0 bases from V and 2 from J; bases not matched to a gene: 3. The germline gives CDR1 SGHNT, CDR2 YYREEE (reference sequence). CDR3 in amino acids: CASSLAGTSGQETQYF. In nucleotides, the CDR3 is TGTGCCAGCAGCTTGGCCGGGACTAGCGGACAAGAGACCCAGTACTTC.

The chain combines TRBV28 with TRBJ2-3, with 12 positions matching TRBD1. J lost 5 bases, V lost 6 bases, and 12 bases had no gene match. This CDR3 spans 17 amino acids. The germline V gene has CDR1 MDHEN and CDR2 SYDVKM. CDR3 amino acids: CASSDIPGQGAGDTQYF. CDR3 nucleotide sequence: TGTGCCAGCAGCGACATCCCGGGACAGGGGGCGGGAGATACGCAGTATTTT. Drawing the rest from reference TRBV28 and TRBJ2-3, the complete variable domain is DVKVTQSSRYLVKRTGEKVFLECVQDMDHENMFWYRQDPGLGLRLIYFSYDVKMKEKGDIPEGYSVSREKKERFSLILESASTNQTSMYLCASSDIPGQGAGDTQYFGPGTRLTVL.

The V call is TRBV14, the J call TRBJ2-3; no firm D call. CDR3 length equals 14 residues. Germline V lookup: CDR1 SGHDN, CDR2 FVKESK. V dropped 6 bases and J dropped 6 bases, with 16 bases sitting between them. The CDR3 spells CASSPGRDGDTQYF. CDR3 nucleotide sequence: TGTGCCAGCAGTCCTGGGCGCGATGGGGATACGCAGTATTTT.

This clone was recorded only once. The chain recombines TRBV28 with TRBJ2-7; 8 nucleotides agree with TRBD2. Per germline, CDR1 MDHEN and CDR2 SYDVKM. The CDR3 has 14 residues. V trimming: 7 bases; J trimming: 3 bases; junction bases outside the gene matches: 8. As DNA, the CDR3 is TGTGCCAGCACTCCAGACGGGGGGGGCTACGAGCAGTACTTC. Its translation: CASTPDGGGYEQYF.

The V call is TRBV28, the J call TRBJ1-1, with D uncertain. From germline, CDR1 is MDHEN and CDR2 SYDVKM. The germline V and J ends were trimmed by 2 bases and 5 bases, with 15 bases remaining between them. CDR3 length equals 15 residues. This CDR3 is CASSLGSGFRTEAFF. The CDR3 DNA sequence: TGTGCCAGCAGTTTAGGTTCGGGGTTTAGGACTGAAGCTTTCTTT. Together with reference TRBV28 and TRBJ1-1, the CDR3 gives the full variable domain: DVKVTQSSRYLVKRTGEKVFLECVQDMDHENMFWYRQDPGLGLRLIYFSYDVKMKEKGDIPEGYSVSREKKERFSLILESASTNQTSMYLCASSLGSGFRTEAFFGQGTRLTVV.

The J gene is TRBJ2-1, the V gene TRBV9; 10 bases align to TRBD1. This CDR3 is built from 17 residues. In germline, CDR1 is SGDLS, CDR2 YYNGEE. V shed 2 bases, J shed 5 bases, and the junction held 10 bases outside the gene matches. The CDR3 is CASSVSLGTGVHNEQFF. The CDR3 DNA sequence: TGTGCCAGCAGCGTCTCCCTGGGGACAGGGGTCCACAATGAGCAGTTCTTC.

The CDR3 DNA reads as TGTGCCAGCAGTGAACTTAACTATGGCTACACCTTC. As protein: CASSELNYGYTF. V is TRBV2 and J is TRBJ1-2; D call uncertain. Germline-derived CDR1 and CDR2 are SNHLY and FYNNEI. The length of the CDR3 is 12 residues. Trimming left V 2 bases short and J 1 base short, with 2 bases between.

This chain links TRBV19 with TRBJ1-1; possibly TRBD1 for D (6 bases). The CDR3 totals 13 residues. Trimming pared 4 bases from V and 6 bases from J, leaving 12 bases between. CDR1 LNHDA and CDR2 SQIVND come from the germline V gene (reference sequence). CDR3 sequence (DNA): TGTGCCAGTAGTACCAGGGGAAGGGCTGAAGCTTTCTTT. Translated: CASSTRGRAEAFF. Complete variable domain (other parts from reference TRBV19 and TRBJ1-1): DGGITQSPKYLFRKEGQNVTLSCEQNLNHDAMYWYRQDPGQGLRLIYYSQIVNDFQKGDIAEGYSVSREKKESFPLTVTSAQKNPTAFYLCASSTRGRAEAFFGQGTRLTVV.

V and J are TRBV7-6 and TRBJ2-1; TRBD2 matches 13 bases. This CDR3 is built from 17 residues. The V segment lost 2 bases and the J segment 7 bases; nucleotides outside the gene matches: 8. The V gene's germline CDR1 is SGHVS and CDR2 FNYEAQ. CDR3 nucleotides: TGTGCCAGCAGCTTATACCGGACTAGCGGGAGTTCTAATGAGCAGTTCTTC. Its translation: CASSLYRTSGSSNEQFF.

The chain carries TRBV21-1 and TRBJ1-5; the table gives TRBD1 as D, unverified against the DNA. TRBV21-1 is a recognized pseudogene. This CDR3 region has 17 residues. The CDR3 sequence is CASSTSISTSPYQPQHF. In nucleotides, the CDR3 is TGTGCCAGCAGCACATCAATTTCGACATCGCCCTATCAGCCCCAGCATTTT.